Listed below are T cell receptor beta chains from one sample, sequenced in a study of beta chain features in type 1 diabetes. The method was immunoSEQ multiplex PCR; TCRdb's version includes in-frame clones alone and lacks a portion of them. The repertoire holds 65,000 to 100,000 clones, with roughly 30% as singletons. Sequenced input: stem cell memory CD4+ T cells from blood. The receptors were gathered from a woman between 18 and 30 years old in good health. CDR3s include the opening cysteine and the closing phenylalanine or tryptophan. Fields, in order: J gene, V gene, D gene, CDR3 protein. The D gene is left open where the match is weak.

>TRBJ1-1|TRBV11-2|TRBD1
CASSFQGAEAFF
>TRBJ2-2|TRBV7-3|-
CASSPRDLDTGELFF
>TRBJ2-7|TRBV6-1|TRBD2
CASSGQNLAGGYEQYF
>TRBJ2-2|TRBV27|TRBD2
CASSQSQPGLAGVDGELFF
>TRBJ1-1|TRBV5-1|TRBD1
CASSFGTAPEVFF
>TRBJ2-7|TRBV5-1|TRBD2
CASSLGTSGEREQYF
>TRBJ2-5|TRBV5-1|-
CASSTRQPQETQYF
>TRBJ2-1|TRBV19|-
CASSSSGGDSPRPEQFF
>TRBJ2-1|TRBV30|-
CAWSVPSGTYNEQFF
>TRBJ2-7|TRBV6-5|TRBD2
CASSPGTSGSDEQYF
>TRBJ2-7|TRBV5-1|TRBD2
CASSLGAAGSSYEQYF
>TRBJ1-3|TRBV19|-
CASTPHDSGNTIYF
>TRBJ2-1|TRBV2|-
CASSRQSNEQFF
>TRBJ2-7|TRBV10-3|TRBD2
CAITPGLAAYEQYF
>TRBJ2-5|TRBV7-2|TRBD1
CASSFGQGETQYF
>TRBJ2-7|TRBV5-1|-
CASSLQGSHRDEQYF
>TRBJ2-3|TRBV21-1|-
CASSSRGTESTDTQYF
>TRBJ1-1|TRBV30|-
CAWSVDWGSWNTEAFF
>TRBJ1-1|TRBV18|-
CASSQQMNTEAFF
>TRBJ2-5|TRBV18|TRBD2
CASSQVGGSQETQYF
>TRBJ1-5|TRBV5-1|-
CASSPGTDNQPQHF
>TRBJ2-5|TRBV14|TRBD2
CASSRETSGGAWETQYF
>TRBJ1-2|TRBV7-3|TRBD1
CASSLSDRVGSDGYTF
>TRBJ1-3|TRBV25-1|-
CASSESLSGNTIYF
>TRBJ1-2|TRBV15|-
CATSRVGLTGYTF
>TRBJ2-3|TRBV29-1|-
CSVEALSDTQYF
>TRBJ1-5|TRBV19|-
CASSITGTPYQPQHF
>TRBJ2-5|TRBV6-1|-
CASSEALGIYRNRETQYF
>TRBJ1-6|TRBV2|-
CASLQGEIQPLHF
>TRBJ2-3|TRBV7-2|TRBD2
CASSLGLAPDTQYF
>TRBJ2-5|TRBV7-2|TRBD1
CASSPRQGQETQYF
>TRBJ2-1|TRBV19|TRBD2
CASSPWTSGRAVEQFF
>TRBJ2-1|TRBV20-1|-
CSARGGGAQFF
>TRBJ2-5|TRBV9|TRBD2
CASSVGASGRAKETQYF
>TRBJ1-6|TRBV7-6|TRBD1
CASSLAAGTANSPLHF